Listed below are T cell receptor beta chains from one sample, sequenced in a study of OX40 agonist ivuxolimab in advanced cancers. The table came from immunoSEQ multiplex PCR; TCRdb's copy has only in-frame clones and leaves some out. The sample records tens of thousands of clones, 91% being singletons. The sample consisted of CD4+ or CD8+ T cells sorted from blood, taken in a trial of the OX40 agonist ivuxolimab. These receptor sequences come from an adult with an advanced solid tumor such as melanoma, head and neck, liver or kidney cancer. CDR3s include the opening cysteine and the closing phenylalanine or tryptophan. Fields, in order: clone size, V gene, J gene, D gene, CDR3 protein, CDR3 DNA. The D gene is left open where the match is weak. Clone size is stated in some rows and not others, as once, few, many or a class when expanded.

size: once; V: TRBV15; J: TRBJ1-1; D: TRBD1; CDR3: CATRQGGTEAFF; DNA: TGTGCCACCCGACAGGGAGGGACTGAAGCTTTCTTT
size: NA; V: TRBV4-2; J: TRBJ2-7; D: TRBD2; CDR3: CASSQGVAGTIITYEQYF; DNA: TGTGCCAGCAGCCAAGGAGTAGCGGGGACTATTATAACCTACGAGCAGTACTTC
size: once; V: TRBV7-9; J: TRBJ1-1; D: NA; CDR3: CASWGNKNTEAFF; DNA: TGTGCCAGCTGGGGAAATAAGAACACTGAAGCTTTCTTT
size: NA; V: TRBV18; J: TRBJ2-2; D: TRBD2; CDR3: CASSPGLAGGHFHTGELFF; DNA: TGTGCCAGCTCACCGGGGTTGGCGGGAGGTCATTTTCACACCGGGGAGCTGTTTTTT
size: NA; V: TRBV7-6; J: TRBJ2-5; D: NA; CDR3: CASSPSGPFRETQYF; DNA: TGTGCCAGCAGTCCGAGCGGGCCCTTCCGAGAGACCCAGTACTTC
size: NA; V: TRBV27; J: TRBJ2-7; D: TRBD1; CDR3: CASRPSGTAVYEQYF; DNA: TGTGCCAGCAGACCCTCCGGGACAGCCGTTTACGAGCAGTACTTC
size: once; V: TRBV7-9; J: TRBJ2-6; D: NA; CDR3: CASSSIWTDSGANVLTF; DNA: TGTGCCAGCAGCTCCATCTGGACGGATTCTGGGGCCAACGTCCTGACTTTC
size: NA; V: TRBV30; J: TRBJ2-3; D: NA; CDR3: CAWSMSGPDTQYF; DNA: TGTGCCTGGAGTATGTCAGGGCCAGATACGCAGTATTTT
size: NA; V: TRBV2; J: TRBJ1-5; D: NA; CDR3: CASKMEGLWNQPQHF; DNA: TGTGCCAGCAAGATGGAGGGGTTGTGGAATCAGCCCCAGCATTTT
size: NA; V: TRBV6-5; J: TRBJ2-2; D: NA; CDR3: CASSYGTTNTGELFF; DNA: TGTGCCAGCAGTTACGGGACAACGAACACCGGGGAGCTGTTTTTT
size: NA; V: TRBV27; J: TRBJ2-3; D: TRBD2; CDR3: CASSSMGGLADRGVDTQYF; DNA: TGTGCCAGCAGTTCGATGGGGGGACTAGCCGATCGTGGGGTGGATACGCAGTATTTT
size: NA; V: TRBV27; J: TRBJ1-1; D: NA; CDR3: CASSTLNTEAFF; DNA: TGTGCCAGCTCAACACTGAACACTGAAGCTTTCTTT
size: NA; V: TRBV30; J: TRBJ2-7; D: NA; CDR3: CAWSVNPGYEQYF; DNA: TGTGCCTGGAGTGTAAACCCAGGCTACGAGCAGTACTTC
size: medium-sized; V: TRBV6-4; J: TRBJ2-1; D: TRBD2; CDR3: CASSGTSGGNEQFF; DNA: TGTGCCAGCAGTGGGACTAGCGGGGGCAATGAGCAGTTCTTC
size: NA; V: TRBV27; J: TRBJ1-1; D: NA; CDR3: CASSQSQGGDGEAFF; DNA: TGTGCCAGCAGTCAGAGTCAAGGGGGGGACGGTGAAGCTTTCTTT
size: NA; V: TRBV2; J: TRBJ2-1; D: TRBD2; CDR3: CASSGLAGGPSEQFF; DNA: TGTGCCAGCAGCGGACTAGCGGGGGGGCCTAGTGAGCAGTTCTTC
size: NA; V: TRBV19; J: TRBJ2-1; D: NA; CDR3: CASSLRRGALFGAAYNEQFF; DNA: TGTGCCAGTAGTCTCCGACGGGGGGCCCTCTTCGGTGCTGCCTACAATGAGCAGTTCTTC
size: NA; V: TRBV4-1; J: TRBJ1-3; D: NA; CDR3: CASTPAGGSGNTIYF; DNA: TGCGCCAGCACCCCCGCGGGGGGTTCTGGAAACACCATATATTTT
size: NA; V: TRBV7-3; J: TRBJ2-2; D: NA; CDR3: CASSFTAGNTGELFF; DNA: TGTGCCAGCAGCTTTACGGCAGGGAACACCGGGGAGCTGTTTTTT
size: NA; V: TRBV6-5; J: TRBJ2-7; D: TRBD2; CDR3: CASSPGLNSYEQYF; DNA: TGTGCCAGCAGTCCGGGACTAAACTCCTACGAGCAGTACTTC
size: NA; V: TRBV7-9; J: TRBJ2-2; D: NA; CDR3: CASSFSNTGELFF; DNA: TGTGCCAGCAGCTTCTCTAACACCGGGGAGCTGTTTTTT
size: NA; V: TRBV27; J: TRBJ1-1; D: TRBD1; CDR3: CASSNNPGQGAGNTEAFF; DNA: TGTGCCAGCAGCAACAATCCGGGACAGGGGGCAGGGAACACTGAAGCTTTCTTT
size: few; V: TRBV29-1; J: TRBJ1-3; D: NA; CDR3: CSVEGTRTDSGNTIYF; DNA: TGCAGCGTTGAAGGGACCAGGACGGACTCTGGAAACACCATATATTTT
size: NA; V: TRBV4-1; J: TRBJ1-4; D: NA; CDR3: CASSPGEKLFF; DNA: TGCGCCAGCAGCCCAGGGGAAAAACTGTTTTTT
size: NA; V: TRBV9; J: TRBJ2-3; D: NA; CDR3: CASSVGRLGSFTDTQYF; DNA: TGTGCCAGCAGCGTAGGTCGACTAGGATCCTTCACAGATACGCAGTATTTT
size: NA; V: TRBV5-1; J: TRBJ1-1; D: TRBD1; CDR3: CASSLSGQGAEAFF; DNA: TGCGCCAGCAGCTTGTCAGGACAGGGGGCTGAAGCTTTCTTT
size: NA; V: TRBV4-1; J: TRBJ1-1; D: NA; CDR3: CASSPQGWVGDTEAFF; DNA: TGCGCCAGCAGCCCCCAGGGCTGGGTGGGGGACACTGAAGCTTTCTTT
size: NA; V: TRBV6-4; J: TRBJ2-7; D: NA; CDR3: CASSDSAGSSYEQYF; DNA: TGTGCCAGCAGTGACTCGGCGGGGAGCTCCTACGAGCAGTACTTC
size: NA; V: TRBV5-1; J: TRBJ2-5; D: TRBD2; CDR3: CASNEGTSGGAEETQYF; DNA: TGCGCCAGCAACGAGGGAACTAGCGGGGGGGCCGAGGAGACCCAGTACTTC
size: NA; V: TRBV28; J: TRBJ1-5; D: NA; CDR3: CATLGQSGNQPQHF; DNA: TGTGCCACCCTCGGGCAGAGCGGCAATCAGCCCCAGCATTTT
size: NA; V: TRBV6-6; J: TRBJ2-2; D: NA; CDR3: CASSPWTRELFF; DNA: TGTGCCAGCAGCCCCTGGACCCGAGAGCTGTTTTTT
size: NA; V: TRBV4-1; J: TRBJ2-5; D: NA; CDR3: CASSQDSTGETRAAQETQYF; DNA: TGCGCCAGCAGCCAAGATAGTACCGGGGAGACAAGAGCGGCCCAAGAGACCCAGTACTTC
size: NA; V: TRBV27; J: TRBJ2-7; D: TRBD2; CDR3: CASSGLAGVYEQYF; DNA: TGTGCCAGCAGCGGACTAGCGGGAGTTTACGAGCAGTACTTC